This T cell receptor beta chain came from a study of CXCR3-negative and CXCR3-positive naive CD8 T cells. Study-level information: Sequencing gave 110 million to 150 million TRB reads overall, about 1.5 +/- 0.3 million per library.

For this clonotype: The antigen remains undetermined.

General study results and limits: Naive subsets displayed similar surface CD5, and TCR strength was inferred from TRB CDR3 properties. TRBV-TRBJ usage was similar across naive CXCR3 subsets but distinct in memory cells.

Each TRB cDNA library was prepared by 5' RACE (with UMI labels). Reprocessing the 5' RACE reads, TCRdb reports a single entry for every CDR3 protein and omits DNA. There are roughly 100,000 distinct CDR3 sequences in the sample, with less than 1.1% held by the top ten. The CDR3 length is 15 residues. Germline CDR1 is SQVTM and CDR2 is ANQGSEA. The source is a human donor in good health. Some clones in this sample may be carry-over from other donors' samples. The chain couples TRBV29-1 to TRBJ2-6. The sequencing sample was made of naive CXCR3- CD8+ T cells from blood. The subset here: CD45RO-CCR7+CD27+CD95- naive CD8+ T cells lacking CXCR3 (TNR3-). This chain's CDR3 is CSVEERGSGANVLTF.